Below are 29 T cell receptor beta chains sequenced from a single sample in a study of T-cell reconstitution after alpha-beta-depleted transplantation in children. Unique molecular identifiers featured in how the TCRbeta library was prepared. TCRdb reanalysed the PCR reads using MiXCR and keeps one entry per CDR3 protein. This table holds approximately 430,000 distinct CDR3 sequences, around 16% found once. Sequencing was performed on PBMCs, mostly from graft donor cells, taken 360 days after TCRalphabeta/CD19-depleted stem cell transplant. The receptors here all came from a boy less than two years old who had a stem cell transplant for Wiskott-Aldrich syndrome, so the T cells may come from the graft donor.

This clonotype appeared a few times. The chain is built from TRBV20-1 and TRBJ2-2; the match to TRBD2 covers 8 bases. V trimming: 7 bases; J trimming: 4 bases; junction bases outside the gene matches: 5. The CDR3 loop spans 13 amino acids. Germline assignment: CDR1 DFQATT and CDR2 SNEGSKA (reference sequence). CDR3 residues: CSVSLAGTGELFF. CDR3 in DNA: TGCAGTGTATCGCTAGCGGGCACCGGGGAGCTGTTTTTT.

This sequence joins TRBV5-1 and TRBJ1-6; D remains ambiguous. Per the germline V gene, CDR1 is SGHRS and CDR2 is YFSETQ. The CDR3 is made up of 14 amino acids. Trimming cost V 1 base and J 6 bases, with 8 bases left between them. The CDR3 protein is CASSLMDPNSPLHF. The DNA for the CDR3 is TGCGCCAGCAGCTTGATGGATCCTAATTCACCCCTCCACTTT.

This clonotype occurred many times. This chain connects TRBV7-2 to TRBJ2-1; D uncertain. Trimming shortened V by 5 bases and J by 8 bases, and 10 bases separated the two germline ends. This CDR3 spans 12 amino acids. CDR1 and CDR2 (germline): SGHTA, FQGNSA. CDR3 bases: TGTGCCAGCAGCGTAAGCGTCCATGAGCAGTTCTTC. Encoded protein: CASSVSVHEQFF.

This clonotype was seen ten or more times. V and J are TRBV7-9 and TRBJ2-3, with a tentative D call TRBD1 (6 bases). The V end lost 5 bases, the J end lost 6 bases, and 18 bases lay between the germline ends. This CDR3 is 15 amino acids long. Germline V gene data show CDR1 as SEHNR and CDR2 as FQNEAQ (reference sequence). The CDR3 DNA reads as TGTGCCAGCAGCCCAAGACAGGTCCGATGGGATACGCAGTATTTT. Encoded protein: CASSPRQVRWDTQYF.

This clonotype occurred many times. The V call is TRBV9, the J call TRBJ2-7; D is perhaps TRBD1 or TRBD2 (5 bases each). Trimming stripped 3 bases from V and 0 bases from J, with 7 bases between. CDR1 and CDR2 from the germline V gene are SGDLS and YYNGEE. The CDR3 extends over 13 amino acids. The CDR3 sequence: CASSGDGSYEQYF. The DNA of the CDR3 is TGTGCCAGCAGCGGGGACGGCTCCTACGAGCAGTACTTC. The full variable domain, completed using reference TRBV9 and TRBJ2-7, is DSGVTQTPKHLITATGQRVTLRCSPRSGDLSVYWYQQSLDQGLQFLIQYYNGEERAKGNILERFSAQQFPDLHSELNLSSLELGDSALYFCASSGDGSYEQYFGPGTRLTVT.

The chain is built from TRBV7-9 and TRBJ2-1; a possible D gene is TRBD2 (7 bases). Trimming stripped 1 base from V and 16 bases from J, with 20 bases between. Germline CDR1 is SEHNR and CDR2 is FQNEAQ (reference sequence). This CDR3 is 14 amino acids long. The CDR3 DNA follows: TGTGCCAGCAGCTTAGAGTCCACCGGGGGGCTCCCCTTCTTC. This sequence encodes CASSLESTGGLPFF.

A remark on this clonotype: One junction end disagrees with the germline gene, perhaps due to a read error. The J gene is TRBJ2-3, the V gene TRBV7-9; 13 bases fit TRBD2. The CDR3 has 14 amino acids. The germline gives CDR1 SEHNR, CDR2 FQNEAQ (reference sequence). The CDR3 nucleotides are TGTGCCAGCAGCTTAGGAGGGACTAGCGGGAAGTCTGCTTTT. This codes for CASSLGGTSGKSAF. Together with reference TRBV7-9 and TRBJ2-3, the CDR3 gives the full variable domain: DTGVSQNPRHKITKRGQNVTFRCDPISEHNRLYWYRQTLGQGPEFLTYFQNEAQLEKSRLLSDRFSAERPKGSFSTLEIQRTEQGDSAMYLCASSLGGTSGKSAFGPGTRLTVL.

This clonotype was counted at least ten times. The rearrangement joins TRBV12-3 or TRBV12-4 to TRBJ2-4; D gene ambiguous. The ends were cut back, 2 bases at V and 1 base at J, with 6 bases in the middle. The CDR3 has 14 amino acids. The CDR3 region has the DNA TGTGCCAGCAGTTTAATGGAGGCCAAAAACATTCAGTACTTC. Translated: CASSLMEAKNIQYF.

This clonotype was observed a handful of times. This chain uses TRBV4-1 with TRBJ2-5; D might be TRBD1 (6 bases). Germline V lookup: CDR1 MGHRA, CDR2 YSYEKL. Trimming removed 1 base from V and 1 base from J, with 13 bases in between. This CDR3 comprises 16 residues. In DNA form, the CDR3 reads TGCGCCAGCAGCCAAGGCCTACAGGGATTCCAAGAGACCCAGTACTTC. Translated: CASSQGLQGFQETQYF.

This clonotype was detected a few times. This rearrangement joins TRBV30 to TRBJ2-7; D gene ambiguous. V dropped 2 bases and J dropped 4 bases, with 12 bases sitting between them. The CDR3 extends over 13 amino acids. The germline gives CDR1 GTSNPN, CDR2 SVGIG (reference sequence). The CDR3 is CAWSPRRNYEQYF. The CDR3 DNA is TGTGCCTGGAGTCCCCGCAGGAATTACGAGCAGTACTTC.

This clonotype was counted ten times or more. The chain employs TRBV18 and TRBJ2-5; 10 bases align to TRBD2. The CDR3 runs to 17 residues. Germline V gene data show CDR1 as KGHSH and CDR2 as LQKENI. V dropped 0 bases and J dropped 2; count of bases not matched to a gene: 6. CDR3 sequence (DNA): TGTGCCAGCTCACCACCTAGCGGGGGGCTAGTTCAAGAGACCCAGTACTTC. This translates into CASSPPSGGLVQETQYF.

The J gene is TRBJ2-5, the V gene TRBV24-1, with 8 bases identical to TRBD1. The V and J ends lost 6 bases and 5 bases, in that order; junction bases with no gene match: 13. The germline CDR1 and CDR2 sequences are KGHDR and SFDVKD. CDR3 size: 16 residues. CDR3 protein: CATSPRQGPGGETQYF. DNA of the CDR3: TGTGCCACCAGTCCCCGACAGGGGCCAGGTGGGGAGACCCAGTACTTC.

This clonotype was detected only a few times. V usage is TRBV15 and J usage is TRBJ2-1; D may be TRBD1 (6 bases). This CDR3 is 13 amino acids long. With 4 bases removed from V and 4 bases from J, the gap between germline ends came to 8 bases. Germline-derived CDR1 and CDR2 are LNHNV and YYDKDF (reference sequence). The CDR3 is CATSTDRYNEQFF. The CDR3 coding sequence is TGTGCCACCAGCACCGACAGGTACAATGAGCAGTTCTTC.

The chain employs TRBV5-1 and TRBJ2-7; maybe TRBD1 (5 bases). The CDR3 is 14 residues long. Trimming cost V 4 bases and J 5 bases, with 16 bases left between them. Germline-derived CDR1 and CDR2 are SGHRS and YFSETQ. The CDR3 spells CASSPDTLLHEQYF. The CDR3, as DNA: TGCGCCAGCAGCCCGGACACTCTGCTCCACGAGCAGTACTTC.

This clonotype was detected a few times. The CDR3 DNA is TGTGCCAGCAGTGATTTAGGGAATCAGCCCCAGCATTTT. Protein sequence: CASSDLGNQPQHF. The chain carries TRBV2 and TRBJ1-5; no firm D call. The CDR3 covers 13 residues. V was pared by 3 bases and J by 4 bases, with 7 bases between. Germline CDR1 is SNHLY and CDR2 is FYNNEI.

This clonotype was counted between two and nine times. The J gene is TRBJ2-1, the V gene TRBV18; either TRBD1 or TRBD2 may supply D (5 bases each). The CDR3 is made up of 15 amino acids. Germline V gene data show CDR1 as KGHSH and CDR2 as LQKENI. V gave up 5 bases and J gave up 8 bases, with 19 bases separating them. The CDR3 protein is CASSFGLYLRDEQFF. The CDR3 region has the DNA TGTGCCAGCTCATTCGGACTGTACCTCAGGGATGAGCAGTTCTTC.

This CDR3 reads CSARDPGGFYNEQFF. The CDR3 nucleotides read TGCAGTGCTAGAGATCCAGGGGGGTTCTACAATGAGCAGTTCTTC. The V call is TRBV20-1, the J call TRBJ2-1, with D tentatively TRBD1 (7 bases). V shed 0 bases and J shed 3 bases, with 12 bases lying between them. Looked up from germline, CDR1 is DFQATT and CDR2 is SNEGSKA (reference sequence). This CDR3 contains 15 residues.

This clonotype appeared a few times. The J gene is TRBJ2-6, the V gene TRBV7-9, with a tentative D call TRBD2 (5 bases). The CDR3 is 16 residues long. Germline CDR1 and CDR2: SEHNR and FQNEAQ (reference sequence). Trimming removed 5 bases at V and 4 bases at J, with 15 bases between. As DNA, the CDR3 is TGTGCCAGCAGCCCTCCCCGAGGGAACGGGGCCAACGTCCTGACTTTC. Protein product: CASSPPRGNGANVLTF. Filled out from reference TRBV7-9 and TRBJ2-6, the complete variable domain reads DTGVSQNPRHKITKRGQNVTFRCDPISEHNRLYWYRQTLGQGPEFLTYFQNEAQLEKSRLLSDRFSAERPKGSFSTLEIQRTEQGDSAMYLCASSPPRGNGANVLTFGAGSRLTVL.

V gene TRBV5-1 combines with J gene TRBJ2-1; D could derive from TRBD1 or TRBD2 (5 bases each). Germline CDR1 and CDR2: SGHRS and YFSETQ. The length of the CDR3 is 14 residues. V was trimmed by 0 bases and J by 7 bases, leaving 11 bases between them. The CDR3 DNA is TGCGCCAGCAGCTTGGGTGGGGGTATGAATGAGCAGTTCTTC. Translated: CASSLGGGMNEQFF.

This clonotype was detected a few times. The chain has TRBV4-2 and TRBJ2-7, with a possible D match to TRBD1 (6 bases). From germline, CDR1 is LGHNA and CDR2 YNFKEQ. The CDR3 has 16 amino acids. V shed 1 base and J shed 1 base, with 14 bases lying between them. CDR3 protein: CASSQATGTGSYEQYF. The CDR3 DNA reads TGTGCCAGCAGCCAAGCTACAGGGACGGGATCCTACGAGCAGTACTTC.

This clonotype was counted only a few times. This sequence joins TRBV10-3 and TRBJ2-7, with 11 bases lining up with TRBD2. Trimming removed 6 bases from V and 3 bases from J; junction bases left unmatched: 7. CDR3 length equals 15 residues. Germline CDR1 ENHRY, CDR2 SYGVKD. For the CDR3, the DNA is TGTGCCATCAGCTTTACTAGCGGGAGAGGCTACGAGCAGTACTTC. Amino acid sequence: CAISFTSGRGYEQYF.

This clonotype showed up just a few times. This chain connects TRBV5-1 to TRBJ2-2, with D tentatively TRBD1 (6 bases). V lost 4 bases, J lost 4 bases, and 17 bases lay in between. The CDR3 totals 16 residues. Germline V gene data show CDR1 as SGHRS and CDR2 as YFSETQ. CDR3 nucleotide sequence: TGCGCCAGCAGCCTACAAAGTCGGACAGTCACCGGGGAGCTGTTTTTT. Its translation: CASSLQSRTVTGELFF.

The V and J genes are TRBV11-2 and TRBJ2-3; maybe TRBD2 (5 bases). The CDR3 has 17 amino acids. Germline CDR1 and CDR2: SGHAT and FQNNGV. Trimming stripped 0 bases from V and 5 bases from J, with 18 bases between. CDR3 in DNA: TGTGCCAGCAGCTTAGACTTTGGACTCAGCCCACGAGATACGCAGTATTTT. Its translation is CASSLDFGLSPRDTQYF.

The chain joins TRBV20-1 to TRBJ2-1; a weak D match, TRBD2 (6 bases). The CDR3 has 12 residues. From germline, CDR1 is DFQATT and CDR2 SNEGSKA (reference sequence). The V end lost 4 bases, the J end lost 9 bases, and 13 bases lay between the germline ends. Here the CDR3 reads CSANRERTEQFF. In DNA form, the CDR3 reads TGCAGTGCTAACCGGGAGAGGACTGAGCAGTTCTTC.

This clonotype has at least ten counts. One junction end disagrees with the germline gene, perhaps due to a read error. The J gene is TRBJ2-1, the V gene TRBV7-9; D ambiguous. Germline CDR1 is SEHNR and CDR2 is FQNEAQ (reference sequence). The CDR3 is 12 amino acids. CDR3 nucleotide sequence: TGCGCCAGCAGTTTAACATACAATGAGCAGTTCTTC. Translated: CASSLTYNEQFF.

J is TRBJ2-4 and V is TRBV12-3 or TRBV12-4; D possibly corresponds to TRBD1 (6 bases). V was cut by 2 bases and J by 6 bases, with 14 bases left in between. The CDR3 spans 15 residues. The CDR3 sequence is CASSLRQGNLNIQYF. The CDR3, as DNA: TGTGCCAGCAGTTTAAGGCAGGGGAACTTAAACATTCAGTACTTC.

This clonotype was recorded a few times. The CDR3 spells CASSLDEKQPQHF. The CDR3 DNA reads as TGTGCCAGCAGCTTGGACGAAAAACAGCCCCAGCATTTT. The chain joins TRBV7-9 to TRBJ1-5; D gene uncertain. The CDR3 consists of 13 residues. CDR1 and CDR2 (germline): SEHNR, FQNEAQ (reference sequence). With 3 bases removed from V and 7 bases from J, the gap between germline ends came to 10 bases.

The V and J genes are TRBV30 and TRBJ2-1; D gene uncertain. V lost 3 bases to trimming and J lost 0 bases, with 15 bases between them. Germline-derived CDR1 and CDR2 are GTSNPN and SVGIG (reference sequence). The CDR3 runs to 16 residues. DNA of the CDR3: TGTGCCTGGAGAAAGAGTAGTGGCCGCTCCTACAATGAGCAGTTCTTC. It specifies CAWRKSSGRSYNEQFF. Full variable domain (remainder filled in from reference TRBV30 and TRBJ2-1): SQTIHQWPATLVQPVGSPLSLECTVEGTSNPNLYWYRQAAGRGLQLLFYSVGIGQISSEVPQNLSASRPQDRQFILSSKKLLLSDSGFYLCAWRKSSGRSYNEQFFGPGTRLTVL.

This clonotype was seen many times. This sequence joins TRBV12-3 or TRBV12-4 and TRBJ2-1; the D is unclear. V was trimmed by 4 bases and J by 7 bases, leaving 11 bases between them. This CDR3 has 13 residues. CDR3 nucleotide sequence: TGTGCCAGCAGTTCCCTCGGTTTTAATGAGCAGTTCTTC. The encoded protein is CASSSLGFNEQFF.